The sequence of this T cell receptor (beta chain) was determined in a study of PD-L1 blockade in urothelial cancer (dated by TCRdb to the late 2010s). Background on the whole study: Every patient began therapy in 2014 and was given atezolizumab 1,200 mg intravenously every 3 weeks. Twenty-five of 29 patients were identified as males with urothelial cancer of bladder origin, and a prior smoking history was reported by 18 of 29 patients. Patients had an ECOG performance status of 0 or 1 and had received between 0 and 3 prior chemotherapy regimens. Blood samples were analyzed at 3 weeks after treatment start (second dose) and at 6 weeks after treatment start. Blood samples gave a median of about 130,000 T cells and some 83,000 unique TCRs, with a median clonality of roughly 0.081. Somatic, immune and clinical correlates of response to PD-L1 blockade with atezolizumab in urothelial cancer were the focus of an exploratory multi-omic analysis. TCR sequencing covered pretreatment tumor samples and matched, serially collected peripheral blood taken before and after atezolizumab treatment. Durable clinical benefit was defined as progression-free survival longer than 6 months, and TCR features were also tested against progression-free and overall survival. Whole exome sequencing and RNA sequencing of pretreatment tumors were performed alongside TCR sequencing in the same patients. Durable clinical benefit was achieved by nine patients and was not achieved by 20 patients. Pretreatment blood TCR-seq was available for fewer than 30 patients, at least one posttreatment blood collection was obtained for 24 patients, and tumor TCR-seq was available for 24 patients. General conclusions and limits of the study: Among patients with durable benefit, tumor-associated TCR clones showed greater expansion in peripheral blood 3 weeks after treatment started (n ≈ 21, p = 0.022). A pretreatment peripheral blood TCR clonality below the median was linked to improved progression-free and overall survival. Because the sample size was small (n = 29) and many of the analyses were exploratory, the results are meant to be hypothesis-generating.

Of note for this clone: The specificity of this receptor is unknown. Base qualities were left out, and no much larger clone turns up one base away.

Synthetic TCR analog templates were spiked into each PCR to estimate absolute template abundance from read counts. TCRbeta CDR3 regions were amplified from genomic DNA with bias-controlled V and J gene primers using the immunoSEQ assay. Sequencing of rearranged TCRbeta segments was performed at approximately 20X coverage. As for how the authors treated the data: Sequencing errors were corrected by clustering and CDR3s were annotated against IMGT to assign V, D and J genes. Downstream analyses used only productive TCRbeta rearrangements, leaving out any out-of-frame or stop-codon sequences. To compute clonality, Shannon entropy was normalized by the log of the number of unique productive sequences and then subtracted from one. Clones differing between time points or between blood and tumor were identified by Fisher's exact test with Benjamini-Hochberg correction at adjusted p below 0.01. This immuneACCESS table, as held by TCRdb, lists in-frame sequences with V and J called but not all clones. Of the missing ones, under half trace to an unresolved V gene in checked studies; the others have no known cause. The V and J calls and clone size were taken over from that table, and D and trimming were inferred from the DNA. This sample lists tens of thousands of clones; around nine tenths were detected once. 7.5% to 8.5% of the sample is held by the ten biggest clonotypes.

Via the germline V gene (reference sequence), CDR1 is LNHDA and CDR2 SQIVND. The CDR3 runs 16 residues from the cysteine to the phenylalanine. Just the 48-base CDR3 DNA is kept, in frame starting at base 1. From V the trimming removes 5 bases and from J it removes 4 bases, while the gene matches leave 4 bases of the junction unaccounted for. A total of 25 to 30 patients with locally advanced or metastatic urothelial carcinoma, treated at Memorial Sloan Kettering on a trial protocol, made up the cohort. Peripheral blood mononuclear cells were collected from each patient pretreatment and during treatment, giving between 1 and 8 total time points per patient. The Qiagen DNeasy Blood extraction kit was used to purify genomic DNA from total PBMCs and from tumor samples. PBMCs were collected pretreatment and during treatment, and were isolated and stored as previously described.

This TCR was recovered from a man in his 60s with urothelial cancer. The input for sequencing was PBMCs, taken around atezolizumab (anti-PD-L1) treatment. This sequence uses TRBV19 and TRBJ2-3; 15 middle bases align to TRBD2. The DNA is TGTGCCAGTAGTTGGACTAGCGGGGGGGTAGCAGATACGCAGTATTTT. Protein translation: CASSWTSGGVADTQYF. Supplemented by the reference TRBV19 and TRBJ2-3 proteins around the CDR3, the complete variable domain is DGGITQSPKYLFRKEGQNVTLSCEQNLNHDAMYWYRQDPGQGLRLIYYSQIVNDFQKGDIAEGYSVSREKKESFPLTVTSAQKNPTAFYLCASSWTSGGVADTQYFGPGTRLTVL.